The clone carrying this T cell receptor beta chain has at least ten counts. These data originate in a study of T cells after posttransplantation cyclophosphamide. Germline V gives CDR1 SGHNT, CDR2 YYREEE (reference sequence). The CDR3 length is 15 residues. V shed 0 bases and J shed 6 bases, with 16 bases lying between them. This table comes from immunoSEQ multiplex PCR, and its TCRdb copy is limited to in-frame clones, with some not included. The repertoire shows roughly 35,000 clones, none seen only once; the top ten take approximately 1.3%. This TCR was sampled from a girl between 5 and 17 years old in good health, CMV-negative, and a related stem cell transplant donor. This chain connects TRBV5-4 to TRBJ2-7, with D possibly matching TRBD2 (5 bases). The sample was PBMCs. CDR3 region: CASSLDLGARREQYF. For the CDR3, the DNA is TGTGCCAGCAGCTTGGATCTGGGAGCGCGGCGCGAGCAGTACTTC.